Listed below are T cell receptor beta chains from one sample, sequenced in a study of blood T cell repertoires in COVID-19. TCRdb's copy holds only in-frame clones and misses some; the assay was immunoSEQ multiplex PCR. This sample yields more than 85,000 clones, of which about 78% are seen a single time; approximately 9.6% belongs to the top ten. Sequenced: peripheral blood. These receptors were taken from a man aged 55-75 years with active or convalescent COVID-19. Both conserved end residues are part of each CDR3. D genes are given only for firm matches. Clone size, where shown, is once, few, many, or a class for clones that have expanded.

>TRBJ2-2|TRBV19|-|TRBD2
TGTGCCAGTAGGCCCACTAGCGGGAGTGGCGGGGAGCTGTTTTTT
CASRPTSGSGGELFF
>TRBJ2-1|TRBV5-4|once|-
TGTGCCAGCAGCTCCAACGGCGGGGCTAGCTACAATGAGCAGTTCTTC
CASSSNGGASYNEQFF
>TRBJ2-2|TRBV23-1|-|-
TGCGCCAGCAGCCATTTACGGGAGACCGGGGAGCTGTTTTTT
CASSHLRETGELFF
>TRBJ2-1|TRBV14|few|-
TGTGCCAGCAGCCAAGGTCCAGCGAATGAGCAGTTCTTC
CASSQGPANEQFF
>TRBJ2-3|TRBV7-7|-|-
TGTGCTAGCAGCTTCAGGGGGGCTAGCACAGATACGCAGTATTTT
CASSFRGASTDTQYF
>TRBJ1-3|TRBV5-1|-|TRBD1
TGCGCCAGCACCCTAAATCCGGGACAGAACTCTGGAAACACCATATATTTT
CASTLNPGQNSGNTIYF
>TRBJ2-4|TRBV3-1/TRBV3-2|-|-
TGTGCCAGCAGCCCCCGGACAGCTAGAGCCAAAAACATTCAGTACTTC
CASSPRTARAKNIQYF
>TRBJ2-1|TRBV10-3|-|TRBD2
TGTGCCATCAGTGACCCTAGCGGGTACAATGAGCAGTTCTTC
CAISDPSGYNEQFF
>TRBJ2-5|TRBV7-9|-|TRBD2
TGTGCCAGCAGCCAGGGACTAGGGGAGACCCAGTACTTC
CASSQGLGETQYF
>TRBJ2-7|TRBV11-2|many|-
TGTGCCAGCAGCTCCCCGCACAGCCCCTACGAGCAGTACTTC
CASSSPHSPYEQYF
>TRBJ1-5|TRBV19|many|-
TGTGCCAGTAGTATGTTTTCAGGGCCTAATCAGCCCCAGCATTTT
CASSMFSGPNQPQHF
>TRBJ2-1|TRBV7-9|-|-
TGTGCCAGCAGCTTTCGCGCGCTGGGACTTAATACCTACAATGAGCAGTTCTTC
CASSFRALGLNTYNEQFF
>TRBJ1-2|TRBV5-5|-|-
TGTGCCAGCAGCTTGGGGCCCAGGGAAAGTGGCTACACCTTC
CASSLGPRESGYTF
>TRBJ2-1|TRBV19|-|TRBD2
TGTGCCACCGCAATTCCGACTAGCGGGGTTGAGCAGTTCTTC
CATAIPTSGVEQFF
>TRBJ1-3|TRBV11-2|-|TRBD1
TGTGCCAGCAGCATCGGGCAGGGGGCATCTGGAAACACCATATATTTT
CASSIGQGASGNTIYF
>TRBJ2-1|TRBV10-2|-|-
TGCGCCAGCATAAGGGGGTTCTCCTACAATGAGCAGTTCTTC
CASIRGFSYNEQFF
>TRBJ1-3|TRBV7-7|-|TRBD1
TGTGCTAGCAGCTATCCGACAGGGATGGGAAACACCATATATTTT
CASSYPTGMGNTIYF
>TRBJ1-2|TRBV28|-|TRBD1
TGTGCCAGCAGAGGGCAGGGACAGCGGGACTATGGCTACACCTTC
CASRGQGQRDYGYTF
>TRBJ1-1|TRBV5-5|-|-
TGTGCCAGCCGCTCAGGGAACATGAACACTGAAGCTTTCTTT
CASRSGNMNTEAFF
>TRBJ2-3|TRBV6-2/TRBV6-3|-|TRBD2
TGTGCCAGCAGCCACGGGACTAGCGGGAAAAGAACAGATACGCAGTATTTT
CASSHGTSGKRTDTQYF
>TRBJ2-7|TRBV6-5|-|TRBD1
TGTGCCAGCAGTTACTCGGACAGGGTACGGGGGCAGTACTTC
CASSYSDRVRGQYF
>TRBJ2-2|TRBV9|once|TRBD2
TGTGCCAGCAGCACCCTGACTAGCGGTACCGGGGAGCTGTTTTTT
CASSTLTSGTGELFF
>TRBJ1-3|TRBV7-2|-|TRBD1
TGTGCCAGCAGCTTAGGGACAGGGAAGGGTGGAAACACCATATATTTT
CASSLGTGKGGNTIYF
>TRBJ2-3|TRBV7-9|-|TRBD2
TGTGCCAGCAGTCCCGGGACTAGCGTAAGCACAGATACGCAGTATTTT
CASSPGTSVSTDTQYF
>TRBJ2-2|TRBV5-1|-|TRBD2
TGCGCCAGCAGCTCGGGTAGCGGGTTCGCGAACACCGGGGAGCTGTTTTTT
CASSSGSGFANTGELFF
>TRBJ2-2|TRBV2|once|-
TGTGCCAGCAGTGAACGGGGTACCGGGGAGCTGTTTTTT
CASSERGTGELFF
>TRBJ2-1|TRBV18|-|-
TGTGCCAGCTCACCCGGACTTGCCTACAATGAGCAGTTCTTC
CASSPGLAYNEQFF
>TRBJ2-5|TRBV2|-|TRBD2
TGTGCCAGCTCCAAAGGTCGCGGGGGAAGGGAGACCCAGTACTTC
CASSKGRGGRETQYF
>TRBJ2-6|TRBV7-2|-|-
TGTGCCAGCAGCTTAGGGCCCGGGGCCAACGTCCTGACTTTC
CASSLGPGANVLTF
>TRBJ1-1|TRBV5-1|-|-
TGCGCCAGCAGCTCGCCGACACCGAACACTGAAGCTTTCTTT
CASSSPTPNTEAFF
>TRBJ2-6|TRBV2|-|-
TGTGCCAGCACCGAGGTGCTCTCTGGGGCCAACGTCCTGACTTTC
CASTEVLSGANVLTF
>TRBJ2-3|TRBV18|-|-
TGTGCCAGCTCGTCGTACACAGATACGCAGTATTTT
CASSSYTDTQYF
>TRBJ1-5|TRBV5-8|-|TRBD1
TGTGCCAGCAGCAAGGGACAGTTTCGGGTACAGCCCCAGCATTTT
CASSKGQFRVQPQHF
>TRBJ1-4|TRBV3-1/TRBV3-2|-|TRBD1
TGTGCCAGCAGCCCCAGAGGCGTACAGGGGTATGAAAAACTGTTTTTT
CASSPRGVQGYEKLFF
>TRBJ1-3|TRBV30|-|-
TGTGCCTGGAATCAAGGACTTCCTGGAAACACCATATATTTT
CAWNQGLPGNTIYF
>TRBJ2-5|TRBV6-5|once|TRBD2
TGTGCCAGCAGCCGCGGGACTAGCGGGGGGGAGACCCAGTACTTC
CASSRGTSGGETQYF
>TRBJ2-2|TRBV5-1|-|-
TGCGCCAGCAGCTTGGGATCGGGCGGGAAACCGGCCGGGGAGCTGTTTTTT
CASSLGSGGKPAGELFF
>TRBJ2-5|TRBV19|-|-
TGTGCCAGTGGCTCGGGGGAGACCCAGTACTTC
CASGSGETQYF
>TRBJ2-2|TRBV7-9|-|TRBD2
TGTGCCAGCAGCTCGGGAGCGGGAGATACCGGGGAGCTGTTTTTT
CASSSGAGDTGELFF
>TRBJ1-2|TRBV6-5|-|TRBD1
TGTGCCAGCAGTAGCAGGGGGACATCTACAGGAGGCTACACCTTC
CASSSRGTSTGGYTF
>TRBJ2-2|TRBV25-1|once|TRBD2
TGTGCCAGCAGCCTCTCGGGAGGATCAAACACCGGGGAGCTGTTTTTT
CASSLSGGSNTGELFF
>TRBJ2-1|TRBV11-3|-|-
TGTGCCAGCATGCGGGAAGCTAGCGTCTACAATGAGCAGTTCTTC
CASMREASVYNEQFF
>TRBJ1-6|TRBV2|-|TRBD1
TGTGCCAGCAGTGGACAGGGGGCGACCGTTGTTGTTCCCCTCCACTTT
CASSGQGATVVVPLHF
>TRBJ2-1|TRBV12-3/TRBV12-4|once|-
TGTGCCAGCAGTCCCGGGGAGTACAATGAGCAGTTCTTC
CASSPGEYNEQFF
>TRBJ2-3|TRBV7-9|-|-
TGTGCCAGCAGCAGGGACTCAATCACAGATACGCAGTATTTT
CASSRDSITDTQYF
>TRBJ2-7|TRBV29-1|many|-
TGCAGCGTCCAGCTGACAGACTCCTACGAGCAGTACTTC
CSVQLTDSYEQYF
>TRBJ2-3|TRBV9|few|TRBD2
TGTGCCAGCAGCGTAGTACCAAGCGGGAGGGGGGCGGATACGCAGTATTTT
CASSVVPSGRGADTQYF
>TRBJ2-7|TRBV10-3|once|TRBD2
TGTGCCATCAGGGCTAGCGGGAACTCCTACGAGCAGTACTTC
CAIRASGNSYEQYF
>TRBJ1-2|TRBV5-4|-|TRBD1
TGTGCCAGCAGCTCGCCCGGGACAGGGGTGTACGGCTACACCTTC
CASSSPGTGVYGYTF
>TRBJ2-2|TRBV19|-|TRBD2
TGTGCCAGTACCCCGGGGGGGGGCAACACCGGGGAGCTGTTTTTT
CASTPGGGNTGELFF
>TRBJ2-5|TRBV6-4|-|-
TGTGCCAGCAACAAGTGTGAGACCCAGTACTTC
CASNKCETQYF
>TRBJ2-3|TRBV6-5|-|-
TGTGCCAGCAGTTACGAGGGCAGAACCACAGATACGCAGTATTTT
CASSYEGRTTDTQYF
>TRBJ2-1|TRBV5-5|-|TRBD2
TGTGCCAGCAGCTTGGCCATCAGCCCCGGGGGGGATGAGCAGTTCTTC
CASSLAISPGGDEQFF
>TRBJ2-5|TRBV12-5|few|-
TGTGCTAGTGGTTTGACGGGAGTTGAGACCCAGTACTTC
CASGLTGVETQYF
>TRBJ2-1|TRBV29-1|-|TRBD2
TGCAGCGTTGAAGATTATACTAGCGGGAAAGGATCCTACAATGAGCAGTTCTTC
CSVEDYTSGKGSYNEQFF
>TRBJ2-7|TRBV7-9|-|-
TGTGCCAGCAGCTTAGGGTCGGGTAGCATCCCCGAGCAGTACTTC
CASSLGSGSIPEQYF
>TRBJ2-5|TRBV6-5|-|TRBD1
TGTGCCAGCATACTCGACAGGGGTATGTGGGAGACCCAGTACTTC
CASILDRGMWETQYF